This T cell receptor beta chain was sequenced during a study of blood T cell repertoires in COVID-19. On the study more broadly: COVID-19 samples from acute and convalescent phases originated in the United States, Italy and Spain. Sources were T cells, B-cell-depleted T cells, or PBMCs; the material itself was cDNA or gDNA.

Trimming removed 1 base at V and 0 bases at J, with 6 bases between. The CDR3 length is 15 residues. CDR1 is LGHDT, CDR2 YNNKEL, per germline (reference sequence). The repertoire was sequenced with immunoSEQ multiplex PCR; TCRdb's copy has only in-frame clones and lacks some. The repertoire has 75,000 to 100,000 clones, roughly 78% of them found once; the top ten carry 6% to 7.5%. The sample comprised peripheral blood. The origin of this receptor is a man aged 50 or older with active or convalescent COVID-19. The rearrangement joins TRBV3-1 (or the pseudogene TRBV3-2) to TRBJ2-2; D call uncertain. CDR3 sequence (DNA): TGTGCCAGCAGCCAAGTCCACACGAACACCGGGGAGCTGTTTTTT. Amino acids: CASSQVHTNTGELFF.